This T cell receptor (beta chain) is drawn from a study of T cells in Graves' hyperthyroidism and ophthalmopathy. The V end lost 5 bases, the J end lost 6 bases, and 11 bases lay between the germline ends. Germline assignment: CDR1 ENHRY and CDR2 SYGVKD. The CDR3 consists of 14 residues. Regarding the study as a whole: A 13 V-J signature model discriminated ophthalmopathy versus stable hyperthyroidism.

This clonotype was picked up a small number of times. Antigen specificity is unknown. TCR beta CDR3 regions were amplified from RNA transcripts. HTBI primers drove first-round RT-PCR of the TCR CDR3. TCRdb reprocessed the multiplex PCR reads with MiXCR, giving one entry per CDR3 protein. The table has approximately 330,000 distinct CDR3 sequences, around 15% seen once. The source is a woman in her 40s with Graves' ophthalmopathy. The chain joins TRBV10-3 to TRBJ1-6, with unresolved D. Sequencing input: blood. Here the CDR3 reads CAISTGTLNSPLHF. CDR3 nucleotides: TGTGCCATCAGTACTGGAACCCTTAATTCACCCCTCCACTTT.